This T cell receptor beta chain came from a study of cytomegalovirus exposure and HLA in healthy donors (dated by TCRdb to about 2017). Regarding the complete study: An earlier analysis of roughly 570 of the donors reported approximately 260 Gb of sequence data and 95 million to 130 million unique TCR beta sequences obtained from about 170 million T cells. All discovery cohort repertoires had been generated using a single sequencing platform. The study was designed to test whether signatures of past pathogen exposure could be identified by cataloging public T cell receptors. Roughly 300 gigabases of sequencing data and approximately 84 million unique TCR sequences were included in an early release covering several hundred HLA-typed donors. The T cell repertoires of 666 subjects were profiled by immunosequencing and related to cytomegalovirus serostatus. Donor age, sex, ethnicity and CMV serostatus were compiled alongside the repertoire data. A later analysis re-analyzed previously published TCR beta repertoires from roughly 600 donors and added high-resolution HLA genotyping to study TCR occurrence patterns. In addition to the first cohort of around 670 subjects, a separate validation cohort of around 110 different subjects was used. In a later genetic analysis, genome-wide SNP genotypes for about three fifths of the 666 donors were used, and that subset was treated as a discovery cohort. Among several hundred genotyped donors of the cohort, an average of roughly 230,000 unique TCR beta nucleotide sequences was sequenced per donor, of which approximately 18% were non-productive. Four to six DR-DQ haplotypes were handled as single units for association and clustering, since linkage in the cohort was strong. To decide whether each TCR beta V gene segment behaved as functional or pseudogenic, an earlier analysis of some 580 of the donors relied on high-throughput TCR beta sequencing. To predict cytomegalovirus infection status, the study combined high-throughput TCR immunosequencing, statistical association of individual TCRs with disease status, and machine learning. Among the approximately 400 genotyped donors, around 81% belonged to the genetic ancestry cluster associated with self-reported Caucasian donors. The later analysis used no new phenotypic data to find candidate immune exposures, relying instead on TCR beta sequences and their occurrence across donors. Class I and class II HLA loci were covered by the typing at four-digit resolution. Typing coverage varied by locus: about 620-630 donors for A, B, C, DRB1 and DQB1; roughly 560 for DQA1; around 610 for DPA1; around 490 for DPB1. The paper as a whole reports these results and caveats: According to a later analysis, most CMV-associated TCR beta chains appeared to be HLA-restricted, and the HLA associations seemed to be driven largely by CMV exposure. Because some donors lacked HLA typing at each locus, the association tests relied only on the typed subset. In vitro tests confirmed that a few of the cytomegalovirus-associated TCR beta chains recognize cytomegalovirus antigens. In the study, 150 to 200 TCR beta chains were listed as associated with cytomegalovirus. Cytomegalovirus status was reported to be diagnosed by the classifier with high specificity and sensitivity in both the original and validation cohorts. Broadly in line with IMGT annotations, most TCR beta V segments showed up in productive rearrangements about 87% or about 30% of the time in an earlier analysis of 587 of the donors. Because the 87-base-pair reads could not distinguish some IMGT-functional V segments, including TRBV6-2 and TRBV6-3, those segments were excluded. According to a later analysis, parvovirus B19, influenza, CMV and Epstein-Barr virus appeared linked to several top co-occurrence clusters. According to a later analysis, TCR association rates differed among HLA loci, with DRB1 alleles showing the most associated TCRs and HLA-C alleles showing the fewest. Sequencing depth was assumed to be roughly uniform across donors in the presence/absence analyses, though that assumption may not hold. According to the authors, the approach could potentially be generalized to other disease states and immunological phenotypes. Correlated functional status among segregating V segments might reflect linkage disequilibrium, but an unknown experimental factor could not be ruled out. Specific HLA alleles were associated with over 15,000 TCR beta sequences at a false discovery rate of 0.05 in a later analysis. A later analysis found that HLA-associated TCR beta chains were more clonally expanded and had lower generation probabilities than equally common non-associated chains. A further reported finding was that TCR beta sequences accurately predicted the HLA-A and HLA-B alleles for most subjects in the first cohort. When HLA alleles, especially DR and DQ, strongly co-occurred, attributing TCR associations to individual alleles was difficult. Because counts were too low, roughly 18 rarely observed V segments, including chromosome 9 orphons, were left out of the earlier analysis of approximately 580 of the donors. Immune exposure information for the cohort was limited to CMV serostatus. A later genetic analysis associated a missense DCLRE1C variant with V-gene and J-gene trimming of TCR beta chains, and an independent cohort replicated the association. A cluster of highly shared sequence variants was judged likely to represent a technical artifact of the sequencing pipeline. Only TCR beta chains were sequenced in this cohort, and the absence of alpha or paired-chain data limited detectable features. Most TCR sequences were observed very rarely across donors, whereas some public TCRs were present in many individuals. A later genetic analysis reported fewer N-insertions in productive TCRs among donors in an Asian-associated ancestry cluster than the roughly 690-donor mean.

Receptors were amplified or captured by the immunoSEQ multiplex PCR assay. The multiplex PCR relied on a mix of 60 forward primers for TCR Vbeta segments and 13 reverse primers for TCR Jbeta segments. A multiplex PCR assay on genomic DNA amplified the CDR3 region of rearranged TCR beta genes. Amplified TCR beta libraries were sequenced as 87-base-pair reads on the Illumina HiSeq System. As for the original processing: A later analysis counted about 82 million unique TCR beta chains across the 600 to 850 repertoires, and some 11 million of these chains were shared by at least two donors. A nearest-neighbor algorithm error-corrected the raw reads and collapsed the reads into unique sequences, merging closely related sequences to remove PCR and sequencing errors. To assign V, D and J gene segments, CDR3 sequences were aligned to IMGT reference sequences. For a sequence to be retained, a match of at least six nucleotides was required to both a V gene segment and a J gene segment. A rearrangement counted as productive if the CDR3 had no stop codons and remained in frame with V and J, and every other rearrangement counted as non-productive. CDR3 was defined according to IMGT convention as the region running from the second conserved V-encoded cysteine to the conserved J-encoded phenylalanine. The earlier analysis of more than 450 of the donors excluded sequences that lacked an unambiguous match to a single V gene segment. An earlier analysis of 587 of the donors called V segments functional above 56.7% productive rearrangements and segregating when the between-donor standard deviation exceeded 5%. A statistical classification framework was built for diagnosing cytomegalovirus status from the catalog of TCR beta chain sequences. In a later analysis, V and J genes were assigned by comparing TCR nucleotide sequences against IMGT/GENE-DB human TR gene sequences. In a later analysis, CDR3 sequences and most-parsimonious VDJ recombination scenarios were assigned using the TCRdist pipeline. A later analysis defined each TCR beta chain by its CDR3 amino acid sequence plus V-gene family, and excluded reads lacking a unique V-gene family. In a later analysis, approximately 640 highly shared, low-generation-probability nucleotide sequences were removed to address suspected cross-contamination and a sequencing artifact. In a later analysis, a clonal expansion index was calculated for each public chain from normalized within-repertoire ranks of inferred template counts. In a later analysis, generation probabilities were computed using a VDJ recombination model fitted to out-of-frame rearrangements, and the results were checked against IGoR. In a later analysis, TCR-TCR, TCR-HLA and TCR-CMV co-occurrence was scored with hypergeometric tests, and a repertoire-size bias correction was applied to TCR pairs. False discovery rates were estimated in a later analysis by permuting HLA or CMV assignments 20 times. A later analysis grouped co-occurring TCRs with DBSCAN, adding TCRdist sequence similarity when clustering within HLA-allele-positive subsets. Repertoires with fewer than 30,000 or more than 120,000 public chains, plus five repertoires with anomalous nucleotide sharing, were excluded from co-occurrence clustering. TCRdb limited this immuneACCESS table to in-frame rearrangements with V and J called. A share of clones is missing; checked studies link under half to unresolved V genes, and the rest is unexplained. Clonal size and the V and J genes are those of that table, whereas D and trimming came from the DNA. This sample holds 90,000 to 120,000 clones; 78% were observed only once. Of the sample, 1.5% to 2% is held by the ten largest clones.

The cohort was made up of 666 healthy bone marrow donors. At the time of sampling, every cohort member was nominally healthy, though immune exposures that went unrecorded were likely present. The donor was CMV seronegative and belonged to the group of roughly 330 seronegative cohort members. A peripheral blood sample was provided by each donor, and peripheral blood mononuclear cells were used for TCR beta sequencing. The Qiagen DNeasy Blood Extraction Kit was used to extract genomic DNA from the blood cell samples. Note on this clone: Its cognate antigen has yet to be identified. No much larger clone exists at a distance of one base, and base qualities are not known.

Clipping removes 1 base from V and 11 bases from J, with 2 as the unmatched junction base count. The germline V gene (reference sequence) sets CDR1 to LNHDA and CDR2 to SQIVND. Taken from cysteine to phenylalanine, the CDR3 has 13 residues. Kept here is only the CDR3 DNA, which spans 39 bases and is read in frame from base 1. This chain is built from TRBV19 and TRBJ1-1, with 12 bases in between that match TRBD1. The material sequenced was PBMCs. This sequence originates from a middle-aged woman in good health and CMV-seronegative. The bases read TGTGCCAGTAGTATAGGTGGGACAGGGGGCGCTTTCTTT. It translates as CASSIGGTGGAFF.